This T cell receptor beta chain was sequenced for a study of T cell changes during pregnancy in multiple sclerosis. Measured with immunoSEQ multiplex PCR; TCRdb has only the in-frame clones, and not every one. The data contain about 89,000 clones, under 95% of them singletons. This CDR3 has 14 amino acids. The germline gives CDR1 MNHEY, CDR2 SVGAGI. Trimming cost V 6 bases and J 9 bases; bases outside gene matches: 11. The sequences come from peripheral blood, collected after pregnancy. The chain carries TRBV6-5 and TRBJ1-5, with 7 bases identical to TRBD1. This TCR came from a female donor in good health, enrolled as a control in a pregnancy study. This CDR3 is CASRTQGPHRPQHF. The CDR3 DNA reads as TGTGCCAGCAGGACACAGGGGCCTCATCGGCCCCAGCATTTT.